The 18 T cell receptor beta chains in this list originate from one sample, sequenced in a study of blood T cells in healthy people across ages. For the second PCR, which ran for roughly 7 to 11 cycles, a sample-barcoded 5' primer and a J-beta primer mix were used. TCRdb reprocessed the 5' RACE reads with MiXCR, giving one entry per CDR3 protein. The sample carries 710,000 or so distinct CDR3 sequences, 20% to 25% recorded once. The sequencing sample was made of blood. Source of these receptors: a man in his sixties or seventies in good health.

The genes are TRBV20-1 and TRBJ1-4; D remains ambiguous. Germline V CDR1 and CDR2: DFQATT, SNEGSKA (reference sequence). Between the trimmed V and J ends, which lost 7 bases and 5 bases, there was a span of 17 bases. This CDR3 spans 14 amino acids. CDR3 amino acids: CSVPKGQWNEKLFF. CDR3 DNA sequence: TGCAGTGTTCCGAAGGGTCAATGGAATGAAAAACTGTTTTTT.

The chain has TRBV18 and TRBJ1-5, with D tentatively TRBD1 (5 bases). This CDR3 has 15 residues. V was clipped by 3 bases and J by 6 bases, with 15 bases between them. Germline CDR1 reads KGHSH; CDR2 reads LQKENI. The CDR3 DNA reads TGTGCCAGCTCACCGGAGAGGGGTATCGGTCAGCCCCAGCATTTT. This codes for CASSPERGIGQPQHF.

The chain uses TRBV7-9 and TRBJ1-1; the D is unclear. There are 16 residues in the CDR3. CDR1 is SEHNR, CDR2 FQNEAQ, per germline (reference sequence). Trimming cost V 1 base and J 1 base, with 13 bases left between them. This CDR3 reads CASSLGTGSGNTEAFF. DNA of the CDR3: TGTGCCAGCAGCTTAGGGACCGGGTCAGGGAACACTGAAGCTTTCTTT.

About this clonotype: A read error is possible here, since a much larger clone lies one base away. The rearrangement uses TRBV12-3 or TRBV12-4 and TRBJ1-2; D unclear. The CDR3 is 15 residues long. V lost 2 bases and J lost 12, with 22 bases in between. CDR3 nucleotides: TGTGCCAGCAGTTTAAATTTGGCGGGGAATAGAGGCCACACCTTC. Its translation is CASSLNLAGNRGHTF.

A few counts support this clonotype. The chain joins TRBV7-9 to TRBJ1-2; no clear D gene. There are 13 residues in the CDR3. The V end lost 6 bases, the J end lost 8 bases, and 16 bases lay between the germline ends. In germline, CDR1 is SEHNR, CDR2 FQNEAQ (reference sequence). In DNA form, the CDR3 reads TGTGCCAGCAGAGACACCGCCTCGATCGGCTACACCTTC. It codes for CASRDTASIGYTF.

The chain has TRBV12-5 and TRBJ2-1; 7 nucleotides align to TRBD2. Germline V lookup: CDR1 LGHNT, CDR2 FRNRAP. The length of the CDR3 is 13 residues. V lost 5 bases to trimming and J lost 14 bases; unmatched junction nucleotides: 12. CDR3 nucleotide sequence: TGTGCTAGTGGTATCGGTACCAGCGGGGTGGAGTTCTTC. Its protein product is CASGIGTSGVEFF. The full variable domain, its missing parts supplied by reference TRBV12-5 and TRBJ2-1, is DARVTQTPRHKVTEMGQEVTMRCQPILGHNTVFWYRQTMMQGLELLAYFRNRAPLDDSGMPKDRFSAEMPDATLATLKIQPSEPRDSAVYFCASGIGTSGVEFFGPGTRLTVL.

This clonotype was detected a few times. This chain uses TRBV29-1 with TRBJ1-2, with D maybe TRBD1 (5 bases). Germline assignment: CDR1 SQVTM and CDR2 ANQGSEA. The CDR3 extends over 12 amino acids. Trimming removed 7 bases from V and 4 bases from J, with 13 bases in between. CDR3 region: CSATSGTYGYTF. As DNA, the CDR3 is TGCAGCGCGACTTCCGGGACCTATGGCTACACCTTC.

To note about this clonotype: The final CDR3 position lacks the conserved phenylalanine or tryptophan, pointing to a likely read error. The rearrangement joins TRBV12-3 or TRBV12-4 to TRBJ2-3; possibly TRBD1 or TRBD2 for D (5 bases each). The CDR3 sequence is 15 residues long. CDR3 in amino acids: CASSTRGTSTDAQYS. The CDR3 region has the DNA TGTGCCAGCAGTACGAGGGGAACGAGCACAGATGCGCAGTATTCT.

This clonotype was recorded a few times. This chain connects TRBV27 to TRBJ2-5, with D maybe TRBD1 (6 bases). Germline CDR1 is MNHEY and CDR2 is SMNVEV (reference sequence). The CDR3 spans 15 residues. Trimming took 5 bases from V and 7 from J, leaving 20 bases between them. The CDR3 nucleotides are TGTGCCAGCAGTCCACGGGACATCACCCGGGGGACCCAGTACTTC. Translated: CASSPRDITRGTQYF.

This clonotype has a count of ten or more. The CDR3 reads CSVRDLETQYF. Here the CDR3 DNA reads TGCAGCGTTAGGGACTTAGAGACCCAGTACTTC. V usage is TRBV29-1 and J usage is TRBJ2-5; a possible D gene is TRBD2 (6 bases). CDR1 is SQVTM and CDR2 is ANQGSEA in the germline V gene. The V end lost 5 bases, the J end lost 4 bases, and 8 bases lay between the germline ends. This CDR3 contains 11 residues.

This clonotype was detected many times. This chain links TRBV25-1 with TRBJ1-5, with 7 positions matching TRBD1. The CDR3 loop spans 12 amino acids. With 11 bases clipped from V and 3 bases from J, the junction kept 4 bases outside the gene matches. CDR1 and CDR2 (germline): MGHDK, SYGVNS. CDR3 protein: CASRGSNQPQHF. The DNA for the CDR3 is TGTGCCTCCAGGGGGTCCAATCAGCCCCAGCATTTT.

This chain joins TRBV29-1 and TRBJ2-5; tentatively, D is TRBD2 (5 bases). Germline-derived CDR1 and CDR2 are SQVTM and ANQGSEA. The V and J ends lost 3 bases and 3 bases respectively, with 11 bases between them. This CDR3 comprises 13 residues. The CDR3 nucleotides are TGCAGCGTTGATCCGGGGTTTGAAGAGACCCAGTACTTC. Its protein is CSVDPGFEETQYF.

The rearrangement links TRBV7-2 to TRBJ2-5; TRBD1 agrees at 7 bases. The J segment lost 1 base and the V segment lost 1 base, leaving 6 bases of the junction unmatched. This CDR3 region has 16 residues. Germline-derived CDR1 and CDR2 are SGHTA and FQGNSA. The CDR3 sequence: CASSLVYRGSQETQYF. The CDR3, as DNA: TGTGCCAGCAGCTTAGTTTACAGGGGTTCCCAAGAGACCCAGTACTTC.

This chain joins TRBV12-3 or TRBV12-4 and TRBJ1-3; D not resolved. This CDR3 contains 13 residues. Trimming removed 6 bases at V and 4 bases at J, with 10 bases between. CDR3 in DNA: TGTGCCAGCAGCCCCTTTGGGGGAAACACCATATATTTT. This gives the protein CASSPFGGNTIYF.

This chain links TRBV19 with TRBJ2-2; D might be TRBD2 (5 bases). Germline V lookup: CDR1 LNHDA, CDR2 SQIVND (reference sequence). The CDR3 contains 14 residues. With 7 bases removed from V and 5 bases from J, the gap between germline ends came to 14 bases. The CDR3 coding sequence is TGTGCCAGTACCATCACATCGGGGACCGGGGAGCTGTTTTTT. Translation: CASTITSGTGELFF.

This clonotype was detected ten times or more. This sequence joins TRBV5-1 and TRBJ1-1; weak D call: TRBD1 (6 bases). Germline loops: CDR1 SGHRS, CDR2 YFSETQ. CDR3 size: 14 residues. V lost 2 bases, J lost 4 bases, and 12 bases lay in between. The CDR3 spells CASSFTTGITEAFF. CDR3 DNA: TGCGCCAGCAGCTTTACAACAGGGATCACTGAAGCTTTCTTT. Full variable domain (remainder filled in from reference TRBV5-1 and TRBJ1-1): KAGVTQTPRYLIKTRGQQVTLSCSPISGHRSVSWYQQTPGQGLQFLFEYFSETQRNKGNFPGRFSGRQFSNSRSEMNVSTLELGDSALYLCASSFTTGITEAFFGQGTRLTVV.

This clonotype was recorded a few times. This rearrangement joins TRBV12-3 or TRBV12-4 to TRBJ2-5; 10 bases line up with TRBD2. Matching the DNA end better, TRBJ2-1 makes the J call doubtful. CDR3 length: 16 amino acids. The CDR3, as DNA: TGTGCCAGCAGTTCCGTACTAGCGGGACTTTACAATGAGCAGTTCTTC. Its protein product is CASSSVLAGLYNEQFF.

This clonotype has more than one count but fewer than ten. The chain carries TRBV20-1 and TRBJ2-5; D is uncertain. The CDR3 runs to 16 residues. Trimming removed 0 bases from V and 0 bases from J, with 14 bases in between. Germline assignment: CDR1 DFQATT and CDR2 SNEGSKA (reference sequence). The CDR3 is CSARDLYRKYQETQYF. The CDR3, as DNA: TGCAGTGCTAGAGATCTTTACAGAAAGTACCAAGAGACCCAGTACTTC.